This T cell receptor beta chain was profiled in a study of neurological immune-mediated disorders. This clonotype appeared many times. The ends were cut back, 2 bases at V and 5 bases at J, with 14 bases in the middle. The CDR3 contains 14 residues. The germline CDR1 and CDR2 sequences are SGHRS and YFSETQ. TCRdb reprocessed the 5' RACE reads with MiXCR, giving one entry per CDR3 protein. This table has some 66,000 distinct CDR3 sequences, 3% to 4% appearing once. The sequenced material came from PBMCs. The receptor was derived from a man in his forties with multiple sclerosis. The V gene is TRBV5-1, the J gene TRBJ2-7, with D possibly being TRBD1 (6 bases). This chain's CDR3 is CASSLQGFNNEQYF. Written as DNA, the CDR3 is TGCGCCAGCAGCTTACAGGGATTTAACAACGAGCAGTACTTC. Full variable domain (missing parts from reference TRBV5-1 and TRBJ2-7): KAGVTQTPRYLIKTRGQQVTLSCSPISGHRSVSWYQQTPGQGLQFLFEYFSETQRNKGNFPGRFSGRQFSNSRSEMNVSTLELGDSALYLCASSLQGFNNEQYFGPGTRLTVT.